This passage covers 10 T cell receptor beta chains from one sample sequenced in a study of Ad26.COV2.S vaccination and SARS-CoV-2 variants. The table came from immunoSEQ multiplex PCR; TCRdb's copy has only in-frame clones and leaves some out. The sample includes about 480,000 clones, around 85% of them seen just once. The sample's treatment: roughly 20 received Ad26.COV2.S at low or high dose, single or two shots; about 5 received placebo; per-sample allocation not given. Specimens were obtained on day 63 following the first vaccine or placebo injection. The sequencing used peripheral blood, collected in a trial of Ad26.COV2.S vaccine versus placebo. The receptors here all came from a person between 18 and 60 years old who received the Ad26.COV2.S COVID-19 vaccine or a placebo.

This chain uses TRBV24-1 with TRBJ2-2; weak D call: TRBD1 (6 bases). Germline CDR1 KGHDR, CDR2 SFDVKD. The CDR3 consists of 14 residues. Trimming took off 6 bases at V and 3 bases at J, with 10 bases between the two ends. For the CDR3, the DNA is TGTGCCACCAGTCCAGGGGTCTACACCGGGGAGCTGTTTTTT. Amino acid sequence: CATSPGVYTGELFF.

The J gene is TRBJ2-1, the V gene TRBV30, with TRBD2 matching over 13 bases. The CDR3 covers 16 residues. Germline CDR1 is GTSNPN and CDR2 is SVGIG (reference sequence). The J segment lost 1 base and the V segment lost 5 bases, leaving 5 bases of the junction unmatched. Here the CDR3 reads CAWETSGRPSYNEQFF. In nucleotides, the CDR3 is TGTGCCTGGGAGACTAGCGGGAGGCCTTCCTACAATGAGCAGTTCTTC.

As for this clone: Other DNA variants within this sample encode the same CDR3. The V gene is TRBV12-3 or TRBV12-4, the J gene TRBJ1-2; TRBD1 is a possible D gene (6 bases). The CDR3 is 11 amino acids. The V gene lost 3 bases and the J gene lost 8 bases, with 7 bases spanning the gap. CDR3 region: CASSLGTGYTF. CDR3 DNA sequence: TGTGCCAGCAGTTTGGGGACAGGCTACACCTTC.

The chain carries TRBV5-4 and TRBJ2-3; TRBD2 matches 9 bases. Germline CDR1 is SGHNT and CDR2 is YYREEE (reference sequence). CDR3 length: 19 amino acids. V lost 4 bases and J lost 1; bases outside the gene matches: 16. Written as DNA, the CDR3 is TGTGCCAGCAGCCCGGGGGGCGGGAGGGCCGTTCGTGGCACAGATACGCAGTATTTT. Encoded protein: CASSPGGGRAVRGTDTQYF.

The gene calls are TRBV7-2 and TRBJ2-2, with D maybe TRBD2 (7 bases). The V end lost 5 bases, the J end lost 1 base, and 11 bases lay between the germline ends. The CDR3 sequence is 15 residues long. Germline CDR1 SGHTA, CDR2 FQGNSA. The CDR3 protein is CASSGGALNTGELFF. DNA of the CDR3: TGTGCCAGCAGCGGGGGGGCACTGAACACCGGGGAGCTGTTTTTT.

The chain joins TRBV28 to TRBJ2-2; D uncertain. This CDR3 is 15 amino acids long. V gave up 6 bases and J gave up 2 bases, with 13 bases separating them. Germline assignment: CDR1 MDHEN and CDR2 SYDVKM. The CDR3 here is CASRVDRPNTGELFF. In nucleotides, the CDR3 is TGTGCCAGCAGAGTGGACCGGCCTAACACCGGGGAGCTGTTTTTT. Full variable domain (outside the CDR3, taken from reference TRBV28 and TRBJ2-2): DVKVTQSSRYLVKRTGEKVFLECVQDMDHENMFWYRQDPGLGLRLIYFSYDVKMKEKGDIPEGYSVSREKKERFSLILESASTNQTSMYLCASRVDRPNTGELFFGEGSRLTVL.

This chain joins TRBV12-3 or TRBV12-4 and TRBJ2-2; weak D call: TRBD1 (6 bases). The ends were cut back, 6 bases at V and 8 bases at J, with 13 bases in the middle. CDR3 length equals 13 residues. CDR3 DNA: TGTGCCAGCAGCCCGAGACAGGCTGGGGAGCTGTTTTTT. Translation: CASSPRQAGELFF.

The chain employs TRBV2 and TRBJ1-5; D gene uncertain. Germline loops: CDR1 SNHLY, CDR2 FYNNEI. The CDR3 totals 14 residues. Between the trimmed V and J ends, which lost 1 base and 9 bases, there was a span of 13 bases. DNA of the CDR3: TGTGCCAGCAGTGAAGGGGTTTTAGAGGGGCCCCAGCATTTT. Its protein is CASSEGVLEGPQHF. Drawing the rest from reference TRBV2 and TRBJ1-5, the complete variable domain is EPEVTQTPSHQVTQMGQEVILRCVPISNHLYFYWYRQILGQKVEFLVSFYNNEISEKSEIFDDQFSVERPDGSNFTLKIRSTKLEDSAMYFCASSEGVLEGPQHFGDGTRLSIL.

This clone was observed a few times. In the same sample, other DNA sequences code for this CDR3. The gene calls are TRBV6-2 or TRBV6-3 and TRBJ1-1; a weak D match, TRBD1 (5 bases). V was pared by 2 bases and J by 7 bases, with 8 bases between. CDR1 MNHEY and CDR2 SVGEGT come from the germline V gene. The CDR3 spans 12 residues. CDR3 region: CASSYGGGEAFF. In DNA form, the CDR3 reads TGTGCCAGCAGTTACGGCGGGGGTGAAGCTTTCTTT.

This chain joins TRBV19 and TRBJ1-4; no clear D gene. Germline lookup yields CDR1 LNHDA and CDR2 SQIVND (reference sequence). The CDR3 length is 15 residues. Trimming removed 6 bases at V and 6 bases at J, with 17 bases between. The CDR3 reads CASSLERAPHEKLFF. The DNA of the CDR3 is TGTGCCAGTAGCCTTGAACGGGCCCCCCATGAAAAACTGTTTTTT.